This TCR beta chain originates from a study of blood T cells in healthy people across ages. Next came a second PCR, run for about 7 to 12 cycles, which used a sample-barcoded 5' primer along with a J-beta primer mix. MiXCR, run by TCRdb on the 5' RACE reads, gives a single entry per CDR3 protein. The repertoire includes some 1.5 million distinct CDR3 sequences, 35% to 45% of them detected once, and approximately 4% sits in the top ten. With 4 bases removed from V and 11 bases from J, the gap between germline ends came to 14 bases. This CDR3 has 12 amino acids. The germline V gene encodes CDR1 MNHEY and CDR2 SVGEGT.

The gene calls are TRBV6-2 or TRBV6-3 and TRBJ2-5; D gene ambiguous. The origin of this receptor is a woman between 18 and 29 years old in good health. Sequenced sample: blood. In nucleotides, the CDR3 is TGTGCCAGCAGTTTCACCCACAATGAGCAGTACTTC. Amino acids: CASSFTHNEQYF.